Listed below are T cell receptor beta chains from one sample, sequenced in a study of regulatory T cells in long-lasting Graves disease. MiXCR, run by TCRdb on the multiplex PCR reads, gives a single entry per CDR3 protein. The sample holds over 500,000 distinct CDR3 sequences; around 17% are singletons and the top ten take 15% to 20%. The data were also submitted as part of a second study, on T cells in Graves' hyperthyroidism and ophthalmopathy.

Sequenced here: peripheral blood mononuclear cells (PBMCs), sampled at new diagnosis, from a patient treated with antithyroid drugs. The receptors were sampled from a woman in her 30s with Graves disease. The CDR3 runs from the conserved cysteine through the conserved F or W. Fields, in order: J gene, V gene, CDR3 protein.

J: TRBJ1-5; V: TRBV15; CDR3: CATSREIGQGDHQPQHF
J: TRBJ2-5; V: TRBV30; CDR3: CAWVGRIQETQYF
J: TRBJ2-1; V: TRBV28; CDR3: CASSSGTTPLQQFF
J: TRBJ1-6; V: TRBV12-3/TRBV12-4; CDR3: CASSLRGSTARGLPYNSPLHF
J: TRBJ1-2; V: TRBV27; CDR3: CASSSGNYGYTF
J: TRBJ1-2; V: TRBV28; CDR3: CASSYQQDWGSYGYTF
J: TRBJ1-6; V: TRBV2; CDR3: CASRGTYSPLHF
J: TRBJ1-5; V: TRBV30; CDR3: CAWSPSVSYSNQPQHF
J: TRBJ2-7; V: TRBV27; CDR3: CASNPKGPLPTPKGYEQYF
J: TRBJ2-1; V: TRBV12-3/TRBV12-4; CDR3: CASSLGLAGGRFF
J: TRBJ2-7; V: TRBV5-4; CDR3: CASSLNRYEQYF
J: TRBJ1-4; V: TRBV9; CDR3: CASSVGTGAGEKLFF
J: TRBJ2-3; V: TRBV7-3; CDR3: CASSSGLAGVLSTDTQYF
J: TRBJ2-5; V: TRBV20-1; CDR3: CSAQTSGIETQYF
J: TRBJ1-2; V: TRBV20-1; CDR3: CSARDGTRYGYTF
J: TRBJ2-5; V: TRBV27; CDR3: CASSLRTGGLGETQYF
J: TRBJ1-2; V: TRBV28; CDR3: CASTVQANYGYTF
J: TRBJ2-1; V: TRBV11-2; CDR3: CASSHLDFPPNEQFF
J: TRBJ2-5; V: TRBV2; CDR3: CASRKEGGGETQYF
J: TRBJ2-5; V: TRBV6-5; CDR3: CASSYRFGQETQYF
J: TRBJ2-1; V: TRBV6-5; CDR3: CASSFTRGRGGAGHNEQFF
J: TRBJ2-3; V: TRBV3-1; CDR3: CASSHGLDTDTQYF
J: TRBJ1-1; V: TRBV6-1; CDR3: CASSTGQGAGTEAFF
J: TRBJ2-3; V: TRBV20-1; CDR3: CSATRASGGDGTQYF
J: TRBJ2-1; V: TRBV18; CDR3: CASSPSSAQGHNEQFF
J: TRBJ1-5; V: TRBV19; CDR3: CASSIETGSNQPQHF
J: TRBJ2-3; V: TRBV6-2/TRBV6-3; CDR3: CASSYSLAGSADTQYF
J: TRBJ1-5; V: TRBV28; CDR3: CASGGREKPQHF
J: TRBJ2-2; V: TRBV11-2; CDR3: CASSFGELFF
J: TRBJ1-1; V: TRBV6-1; CDR3: CASRLTRNTEAFF
J: TRBJ1-5; V: TRBV20-1; CDR3: CSANRYRNQPQHF
J: TRBJ2-1; V: TRBV27; CDR3: CASSPRTSGRHPSYNEQFF
J: TRBJ1-4; V: TRBV28; CDR3: CASSTKKGTGGASARDEKLFF
J: TRBJ1-2; V: TRBV7-2; CDR3: CASNQKGTVLTTAYGYTF
J: TRBJ1-2; V: TRBV4-1; CDR3: CASSHGEGSRDGYTF
J: TRBJ1-5; V: TRBV2; CDR3: CASRQNNQPQHF
J: TRBJ2-1; V: TRBV6-2/TRBV6-3; CDR3: CASSPVVSVNEQFF
J: TRBJ2-3; V: TRBV7-3; CDR3: CASSQGGGRTDTQYF
J: TRBJ2-1; V: TRBV12-3/TRBV12-4; CDR3: CASRTGGGGSYNEQFF
J: TRBJ2-5; V: TRBV6-1; CDR3: CASRRDRARETQYF
J: TRBJ2-5; V: TRBV11-2; CDR3: CASSLDPDSRETQYF
J: TRBJ2-3; V: TRBV27; CDR3: CASSLSVAHTDTQYF
J: TRBJ1-3; V: TRBV6-2/TRBV6-3; CDR3: CASSYSGAGTGNTIYF
J: TRBJ1-2; V: TRBV27; CDR3: CASGIAGASGYTF
J: TRBJ2-5; V: TRBV6-6; CDR3: CASSYSGQGGMVTQYF
J: TRBJ2-5; V: TRBV7-2; CDR3: CASSEGLAGVRTQYF
J: TRBJ1-4; V: TRBV6-2/TRBV6-3; CDR3: CASSYYALDYEKLFF
J: TRBJ1-1; V: TRBV2; CDR3: CASSEDLLMDKGEAFF
J: TRBJ2-1; V: TRBV20-1; CDR3: CSARPTGGRRNEQFF
J: TRBJ2-7; V: TRBV10-2; CDR3: CASTGGGGGEQYF
J: TRBJ1-2; V: TRBV11-2; CDR3: CASSPAIQGGGYTF
J: TRBJ2-5; V: TRBV5-1; CDR3: CASRGAGQETQYF
J: TRBJ2-3; V: TRBV5-5; CDR3: CASSRLGIDTQYF
J: TRBJ1-1; V: TRBV12-3/TRBV12-4; CDR3: CASIPAWGATTINTEAFF
J: TRBJ1-2; V: TRBV2; CDR3: CASSAETVRNGYTF